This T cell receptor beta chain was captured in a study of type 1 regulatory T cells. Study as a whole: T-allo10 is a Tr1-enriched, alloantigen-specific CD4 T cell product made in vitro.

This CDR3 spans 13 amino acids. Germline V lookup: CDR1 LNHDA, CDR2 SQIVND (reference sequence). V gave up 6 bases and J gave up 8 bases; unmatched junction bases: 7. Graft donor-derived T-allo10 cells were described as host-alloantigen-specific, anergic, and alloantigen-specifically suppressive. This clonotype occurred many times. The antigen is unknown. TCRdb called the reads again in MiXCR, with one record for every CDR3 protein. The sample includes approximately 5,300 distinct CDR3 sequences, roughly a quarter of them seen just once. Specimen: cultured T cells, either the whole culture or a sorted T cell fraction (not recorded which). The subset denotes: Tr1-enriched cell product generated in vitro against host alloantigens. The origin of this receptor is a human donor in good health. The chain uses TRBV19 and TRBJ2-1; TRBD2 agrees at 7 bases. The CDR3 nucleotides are TGTGCCAGTAGCCATCGCGGGAGTCATGAGCAGTTCTTC. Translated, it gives CASSHRGSHEQFF.